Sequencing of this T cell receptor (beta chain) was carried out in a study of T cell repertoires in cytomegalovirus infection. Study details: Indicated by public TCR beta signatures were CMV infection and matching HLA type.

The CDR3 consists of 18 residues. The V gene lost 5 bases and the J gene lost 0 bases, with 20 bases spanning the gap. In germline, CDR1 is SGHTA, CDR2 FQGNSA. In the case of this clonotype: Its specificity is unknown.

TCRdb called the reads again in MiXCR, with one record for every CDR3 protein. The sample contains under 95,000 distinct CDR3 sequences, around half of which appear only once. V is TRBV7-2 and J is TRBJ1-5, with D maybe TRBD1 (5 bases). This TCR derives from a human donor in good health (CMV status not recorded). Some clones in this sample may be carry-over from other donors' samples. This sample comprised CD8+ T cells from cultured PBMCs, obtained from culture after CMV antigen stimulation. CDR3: CASSQSGTLPYSNQPQHF. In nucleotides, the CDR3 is TGTGCCAGCAGCCAATCCGGGACCCTTCCTTATAGCAATCAGCCCCAGCATTTT.